Given below is one T cell receptor (beta chain) in context. Source study methods: Using reference gene primer amplification, nucleated cell counts were estimated. Generated by immunoSEQ multiplex PCR, the TCRdb table keeps only in-frame clones and is missing some. Clone size and the V and J calls come from that table; the DNA yielded D and trimming. The sample comprises about 81,000 clones, 80% to 90% of which are singletons, and more than 4.5% rests with the top ten. This sample stems from a study of blood T cell repertoires in COVID-19. Study information: COVID-19 samples collected from the United States, Italy and Spain covered acute and convalescent phases. The analysed material was cDNA or gDNA that came from T cells, B-cell-depleted T cells, or PBMCs.

The ends lost 6 bases at V and 5 bases at J; junction bases unmatched: 11. The CDR3 sequence is 15 residues long. The germline CDR1 and CDR2 sequences are LGHNT and FRNRAP. This receptor was obtained from an elderly woman with acute or convalescent COVID-19. J is TRBJ2-7 and V is TRBV12-5; 9 positions match TRBD1. The source material was peripheral blood. The CDR3 spells CASGSTRDRVHEQYF. CDR3 nucleotide sequence: TGTGCTAGTGGCTCAACCCGGGACAGGGTCCACGAGCAGTACTTC.